This TCR beta chain was retrieved from a study of cytomegalovirus exposure and HLA in healthy donors. Deletions cut 3 bases from V and 1 base from J, with 3 bases between. The length of the CDR3 is 13 residues. The germline gives CDR1 WSHSY, CDR2 SAAADI. In the PCR, 60 Vbeta and 13 Jbeta primers were used. The method was immunoSEQ multiplex PCR; TCRdb's version includes in-frame clones alone and lacks a portion of them. Of some 91,000 clones listed, about 75% are singletons. The sample taken for sequencing was PBMCs. The gene calls are TRBV10-2 and TRBJ2-2; D gene ambiguous. The TCR comes from a man in his forties in good health and CMV-seropositive. This CDR3 reads CASSEQNTGELFF. CDR3 nucleotide sequence: TGCGCCAGCAGTGAACAGAACACCGGGGAGCTGTTTTTT.